The 21 T cell receptor beta chains presented below share a single source sample, sequenced in a study of blood T cells in healthy people across ages. A sample-barcoded 5' primer and a J-beta primer mix were used in a second PCR of roughly 6 to 12 cycles. Using its own MiXCR run on the 5' RACE reads, TCRdb lists one record per CDR3 protein. The repertoire consists of about 780,000 distinct CDR3 sequences, with less than 80% occurring once and the leading ten covering about 30%. Sequenced: blood. These receptor sequences come from a man younger than 45 in good health.

This clonotype was observed a handful of times. This sequence joins TRBV20-1 and TRBJ1-1, with TRBD1 as a possible D gene (6 bases). Germline CDR1 DFQATT, CDR2 SNEGSKA (reference sequence). Trimming pared 4 bases from V and 5 bases from J, leaving 17 bases between. CDR3 length: 14 residues. Here the CDR3 reads CSAMPPRGGTEAFF. CDR3 DNA sequence: TGCAGTGCTATGCCCCCCAGGGGAGGTACTGAAGCTTTCTTT.

This clonotype appeared once. The chain uses TRBV20-1 and TRBJ2-5, with D perhaps matching TRBD1 (6 bases). The CDR3 runs 13 residues. Trimming shortened V by 0 bases and J by 5 bases, and 10 bases separated the two germline ends. Germline CDR1 reads DFQATT; CDR2 reads SNEGSKA (reference sequence). The CDR3 protein is CSARDQGLETQYF. CDR3 DNA: TGCAGTGCTAGAGATCAGGGGCTGGAGACCCAGTACTTC.

The gene calls are TRBV29-1 and TRBJ1-5; D uncertain. Trimming stripped 4 bases from V and 0 bases from J, with 10 bases between. This CDR3 contains 14 residues. Germline assignment: CDR1 SQVTM and CDR2 ANQGSEA. CDR3 region: CSVGSSNSNQPQHF. DNA for the CDR3: TGCAGCGTTGGTAGCAGCAATAGCAATCAGCCCCAGCATTTT.

V usage is TRBV4-3 and J usage is TRBJ2-1; D is unclear. This CDR3 comprises 13 residues. V shed 1 base and J shed 10 bases, with 11 bases lying between them. The germline V gene has CDR1 LGHNA and CDR2 YSLEER. The CDR3 nucleotides are TGCGCCAGCAGCCAAGTTGGGCTCCGGGAGCAGTTCTTC. It yields the protein CASSQVGLREQFF.

This clonotype was counted only a few times. The rearrangement joins TRBV12-3 or TRBV12-4 to TRBJ2-1; 13 positions agree with TRBD2. This CDR3 has 15 residues. The junction had 6 bases not matched to a gene; V was cut back by 6 bases and J by 7 bases. The CDR3 reads CASRRPGLAGNEQFF. The CDR3 nucleotides are TGTGCCAGCAGGCGGCCGGGACTAGCGGGGAATGAGCAGTTCTTC.

This clonotype was observed a few times. This chain's CDR3 is CASSQEYLAGARVYEQYF. In nucleotides, the CDR3 is TGCGCCAGCAGCCAAGAATACCTAGCGGGTGCCCGGGTCTACGAGCAGTACTTC. This chain connects TRBV4-3 to TRBJ2-7; 8 bases are a match to TRBD2. Germline V gene sequence: CDR1 LGHNA, CDR2 YSLEER. Trimming removed 0 bases from V and 3 bases from J; junction bases left unmatched: 13. The CDR3 length is 18 residues.

V and J are TRBV4-1 and TRBJ1-5; D is possibly TRBD1 (6 bases). This CDR3 is 15 amino acids long. Trimming took off 0 bases at V and 9 bases at J, with 15 bases between the two ends. The germline gives CDR1 MGHRA, CDR2 YSYEKL. As DNA, the CDR3 is TGCGCCAGCAGCCAAGACAGAACAGGGAGTCGGCCCCAGCATTTT. Protein product: CASSQDRTGSRPQHF.

The chain employs TRBV7-8 and TRBJ1-4; 7 bases line up with TRBD1. The CDR3 consists of 16 residues. Looked up from germline, CDR1 is SGHVS and CDR2 is FQNEAQ. J was trimmed by 7 bases and V by 0 bases; bases with no gene match: 8. The CDR3: CASSLANPGTAEKLFF. CDR3 nucleotides: TGTGCCAGCAGCTTAGCTAACCCCGGGACAGCTGAAAAACTGTTTTTT.

The chain joins TRBV7-8 to TRBJ2-7; 7 bases line up with TRBD1. Germline V lookup: CDR1 SGHVS, CDR2 FQNEAQ. The CDR3 consists of 15 residues. The V gene end was trimmed by 6 bases and the J gene end by 2 bases; junction bases not matched to a gene: 10. The CDR3 region has the DNA TGTGCCAGCAGGGAAACCGGGACAGCACCCTACGAGCAGTACTTC. Amino acids: CASRETGTAPYEQYF. Looking up the rest from reference TRBV7-8 and TRBJ2-7 gives the full variable domain: GAGVSQSPRYKVAKRGQDVALRCDPISGHVSLFWYQQALGQGPEFLTYFQNEAQLDKSGLPSDRFFAERPEGSVSTLKIQRTQQEDSAVYLCASRETGTAPYEQYFGPGTRLTVT.

The chain combines TRBV7-2 with TRBJ2-2; a weak D match, TRBD2 (6 bases). The V and J ends lost 2 bases and 2 bases respectively, with 12 bases between them. The CDR3 consists of 16 residues. The germline CDR1 and CDR2 sequences are SGHTA and FQGNSA. The CDR3 DNA is TGTGCCAGCAGCTTATGGGCGGGGAGAAACACCGGGGAGCTGTTTTTT. Translating gives CASSLWAGRNTGELFF.

This clonotype has at least ten counts. V usage is TRBV4-1 and J usage is TRBJ2-3, with 9 bases fitting TRBD2. The germline V gene encodes CDR1 MGHRA and CDR2 YSYEKL. The J segment lost 2 bases and the V segment lost 1 base, leaving 16 bases of the junction unmatched. The CDR3 consists of 20 residues. The CDR3 loop reads CASSQAPPRIAGDHTDTQYF. The CDR3 region has the DNA TGCGCCAGCAGCCAAGCCCCTCCGCGGATAGCGGGGGACCACACAGATACGCAGTATTTT.

The V call is TRBV7-9, the J call TRBJ2-7; 7 nucleotides line up with TRBD1. This CDR3 region has 15 residues. Trimming at V came to 0 bases and at J to 1 base, leaving 3 bases not matched to a gene. The germline V gene encodes CDR1 SEHNR and CDR2 FQNEAQ (reference sequence). The CDR3 nucleotides read TGTGCCAGCAGCTTAGCCCCGGGACAGTCCTACGAGCAGTACTTC. This codes for CASSLAPGQSYEQYF.

The chain recombines TRBV28 with TRBJ1-4; D is uncertain. V shed 3 bases and J shed 5 bases, with 13 bases lying between them. Germline V lookup: CDR1 MDHEN, CDR2 SYDVKM. The CDR3 runs 15 residues. As DNA, the CDR3 is TGTGCCAGCAGTTTTGGGCGGACTCCAAATGAAAAACTGTTTTTT. Protein product: CASSFGRTPNEKLFF.

In this sample, this clonotype turned up many times. The V and J genes are TRBV6-5 and TRBJ2-3, with D maybe TRBD2 (5 bases). The germline V gene has CDR1 MNHEY and CDR2 SVGAGI. The germline V and J ends were trimmed by 6 bases and 5 bases, with 6 bases remaining between them. The CDR3 has 11 amino acids. The CDR3 sequence: CASSRGDTQYF. The CDR3 bases are TGTGCCAGCAGCCGGGGAGATACGCAGTATTTT.

The chain uses TRBV9 and TRBJ2-7; a weak D match, TRBD2 (6 bases). The DNA matches TRBJ2-5 better at its end, which makes the J call doubtful. Germline V lookup: CDR1 SGDLS, CDR2 YYNGEE. The CDR3 runs 15 residues. Here the CDR3 DNA reads TGTGCCAGCAGCGTAGGCGAGGCGGGGAGAGAGACCCAGTACTTC. Translating gives CASSVGEAGRETQYF.

The CDR3 protein is CATSETGQTRADTQYF. In DNA form, the CDR3 reads TGTGCCACCAGCGAGACGGGACAGACCAGGGCAGATACGCAGTATTTT. The rearrangement links TRBV15 to TRBJ2-3; 7 bases agree with TRBD1. Trimming removed 5 bases from V and 4 bases from J; junction bases left unmatched: 12. CDR1 LNHNV and CDR2 YYDKDF come from the germline V gene (reference sequence). This CDR3 is built from 16 residues.

The chain joins TRBV7-2 to TRBJ1-2; D is unresolved. The CDR3 length is 13 residues. The germline V and J ends were trimmed by 1 base and 6 bases, with 9 bases remaining between them. Per the germline V gene, CDR1 is SGHTA and CDR2 is FQGNSA. CDR3 residues: CASSLGSSNGYTF. The CDR3 DNA is TGTGCCAGCAGCTTAGGGTCTTCTAATGGCTACACCTTC. Full variable domain (outside the CDR3, taken from reference TRBV7-2 and TRBJ1-2): GAGVSQSPSNKVTEKGKDVELRCDPISGHTALYWYRQSLGQGLEFLIYFQGNSAPDKSGLPSDRFSAERTGGSVSTLTIQRTQQEDSAVYLCASSLGSSNGYTFGSGTRLTVV.

The chain carries TRBV10-3 and TRBJ1-2, with 7 positions matching TRBD1. V was clipped by 0 bases and J by 2 bases; unmatched bases: 3. CDR3 length: 15 residues. CDR1 and CDR2 (germline): ENHRY, SYGVKD. The CDR3 protein is CAISESVRGNYGYTF. The CDR3 nucleotides read TGTGCCATCAGTGAGTCGGTCAGGGGGAACTATGGCTACACCTTC.

This clonotype was detected only a few times. The gene calls are TRBV27 and TRBJ1-4, with D possibly being TRBD1 (5 bases). From germline, CDR1 is MNHEY and CDR2 SMNVEV (reference sequence). The CDR3 extends over 15 amino acids. V dropped 2 bases and J dropped 5 bases, with 12 bases sitting between them. This CDR3 reads CASSLRGRANEKLFF. CDR3 bases: TGTGCCAGCAGTTTAAGGGGAAGGGCAAATGAAAAACTGTTTTTT.

The chain couples TRBV29-1 to TRBJ2-7; D is ambiguous. Per germline, CDR1 SQVTM and CDR2 ANQGSEA. V lost 3 bases to trimming and J lost 0 bases, with 6 bases between them. The CDR3 is 12 residues long. The CDR3 here is CSVETDSYEQYF. The CDR3 region has the DNA TGCAGCGTTGAGACTGACTCCTACGAGCAGTACTTC.

The CDR3 region has the DNA TGTGCCAGCATTCGGGACTCCCGAATTAGGAGTCCGCAGTATTTT. This codes for CASIRDSRIRSPQYF. The chain recombines TRBV2 with TRBJ2-3, with D possibly matching TRBD2 (6 bases). The V gene lost 7 bases and the J gene lost 10 bases, with 24 bases spanning the gap. The germline V gene encodes CDR1 SNHLY and CDR2 FYNNEI. The CDR3 is 15 amino acids. Full variable domain (rest looked up from reference TRBV2 and TRBJ2-3): EPEVTQTPSHQVTQMGQEVILRCVPISNHLYFYWYRQILGQKVEFLVSFYNNEISEKSEIFDDQFSVERPDGSNFTLKIRSTKLEDSAMYFCASIRDSRIRSPQYFGPGTRLTVL.